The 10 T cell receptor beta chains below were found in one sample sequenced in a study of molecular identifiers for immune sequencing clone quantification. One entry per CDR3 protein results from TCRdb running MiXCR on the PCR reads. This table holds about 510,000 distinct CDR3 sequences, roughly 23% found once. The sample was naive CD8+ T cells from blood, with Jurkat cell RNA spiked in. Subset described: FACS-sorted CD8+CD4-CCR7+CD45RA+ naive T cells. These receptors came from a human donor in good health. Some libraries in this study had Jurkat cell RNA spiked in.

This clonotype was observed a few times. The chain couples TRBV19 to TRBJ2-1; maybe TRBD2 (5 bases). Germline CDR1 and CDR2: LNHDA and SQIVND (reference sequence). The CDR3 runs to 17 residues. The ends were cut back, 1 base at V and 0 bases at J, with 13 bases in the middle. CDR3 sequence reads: CASSIGERRSSYNEQFF. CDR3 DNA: TGTGCCAGTAGTATAGGGGAACGGAGGAGCTCCTACAATGAGCAGTTCTTC.

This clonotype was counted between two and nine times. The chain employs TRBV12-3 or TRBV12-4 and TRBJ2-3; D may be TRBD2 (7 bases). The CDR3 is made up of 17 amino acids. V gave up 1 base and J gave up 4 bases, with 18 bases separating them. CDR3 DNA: TGTGCCAGCAGTTTAGGGAGGGGGGGGATAAGGGCAGATACGCAGTATTTT. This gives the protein CASSLGRGGIRADTQYF.

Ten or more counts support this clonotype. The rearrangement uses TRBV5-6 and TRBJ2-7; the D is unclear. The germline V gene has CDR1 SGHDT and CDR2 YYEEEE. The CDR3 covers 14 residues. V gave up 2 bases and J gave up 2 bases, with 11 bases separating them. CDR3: CASSFPSTPYEQYF. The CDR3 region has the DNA TGTGCCAGCAGCTTCCCGTCAACCCCCTACGAGCAGTACTTC.

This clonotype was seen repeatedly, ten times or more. CDR3: CASLGAANTGELFF. The DNA of the CDR3 is TGTGCCAGCCTAGGGGCAGCGAACACCGGGGAGCTGTTTTTT. The chain combines TRBV7-8 with TRBJ2-2; D is perhaps TRBD1 (5 bases). The CDR3 is 14 residues long. Trimming cost V 8 bases and J 0 bases, with 10 bases left between them. Germline CDR1 SGHVS, CDR2 FQNEAQ.

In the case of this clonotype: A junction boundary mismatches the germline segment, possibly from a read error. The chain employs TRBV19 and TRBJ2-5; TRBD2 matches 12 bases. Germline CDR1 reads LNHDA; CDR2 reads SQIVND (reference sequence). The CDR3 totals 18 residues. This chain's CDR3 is CTSSISPRTSGAQETQYF. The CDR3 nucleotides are TGTACCAGTAGTATTTCCCCGAGGACTAGCGGGGCCCAAGAGACCCAGTACTTC.

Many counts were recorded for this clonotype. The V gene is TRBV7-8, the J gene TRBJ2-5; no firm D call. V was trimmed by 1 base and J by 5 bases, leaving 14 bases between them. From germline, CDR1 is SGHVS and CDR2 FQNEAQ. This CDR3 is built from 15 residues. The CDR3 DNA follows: TGTGCCAGCAGCTTAGGCTCTGGGTACGAGGAGACCCAGTACTTC. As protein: CASSLGSGYEETQYF.

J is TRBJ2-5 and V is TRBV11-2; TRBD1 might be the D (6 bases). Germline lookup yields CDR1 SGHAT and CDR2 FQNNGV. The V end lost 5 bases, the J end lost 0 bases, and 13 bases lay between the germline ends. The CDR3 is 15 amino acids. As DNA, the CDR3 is TGTGCCAGCAGCCCTTGGGGGACATACCAAGAGACCCAGTACTTC. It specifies CASSPWGTYQETQYF.

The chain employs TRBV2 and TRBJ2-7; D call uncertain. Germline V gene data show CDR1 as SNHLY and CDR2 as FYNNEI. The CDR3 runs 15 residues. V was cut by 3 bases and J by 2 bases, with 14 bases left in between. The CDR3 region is CASSDRPATTYEQYF. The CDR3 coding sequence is TGTGCCAGCAGTGATCGGCCTGCCACCACCTACGAGCAGTACTTC.

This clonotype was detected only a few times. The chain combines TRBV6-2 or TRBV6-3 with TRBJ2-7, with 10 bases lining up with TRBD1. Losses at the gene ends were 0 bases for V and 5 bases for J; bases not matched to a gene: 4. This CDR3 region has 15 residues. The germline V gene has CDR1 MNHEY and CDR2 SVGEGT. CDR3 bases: TGTGCCAGCAGTTACTCGGACAGGGGGGTCGACGAGCAGTACTTC. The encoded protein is CASSYSDRGVDEQYF.

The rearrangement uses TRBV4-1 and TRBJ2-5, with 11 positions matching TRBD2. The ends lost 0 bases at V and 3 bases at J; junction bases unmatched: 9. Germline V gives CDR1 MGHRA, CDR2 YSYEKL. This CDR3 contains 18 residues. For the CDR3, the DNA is TGCGCCAGCAGCCAAGAGCCGTATAAGACTAGCGGGGAAGAGACCCAGTACTTC. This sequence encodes CASSQEPYKTSGEETQYF.